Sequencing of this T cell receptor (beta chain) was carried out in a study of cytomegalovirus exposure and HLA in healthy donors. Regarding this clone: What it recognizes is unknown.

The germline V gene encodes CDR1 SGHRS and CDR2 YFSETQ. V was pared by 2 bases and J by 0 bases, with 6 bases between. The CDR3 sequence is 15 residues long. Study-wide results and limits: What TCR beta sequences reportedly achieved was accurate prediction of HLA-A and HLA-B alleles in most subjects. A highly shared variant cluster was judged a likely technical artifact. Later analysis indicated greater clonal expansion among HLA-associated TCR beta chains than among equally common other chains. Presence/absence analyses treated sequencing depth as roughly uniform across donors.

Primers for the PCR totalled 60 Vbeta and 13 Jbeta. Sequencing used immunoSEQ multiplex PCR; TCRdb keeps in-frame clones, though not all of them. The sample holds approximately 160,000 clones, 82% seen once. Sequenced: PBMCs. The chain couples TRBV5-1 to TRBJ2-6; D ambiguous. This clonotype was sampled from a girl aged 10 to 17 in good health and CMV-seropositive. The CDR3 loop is CASSLTNSGANVLTF. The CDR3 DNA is TGCGCCAGCAGCTTAACAAACTCTGGGGCCAACGTCCTGACTTTC.